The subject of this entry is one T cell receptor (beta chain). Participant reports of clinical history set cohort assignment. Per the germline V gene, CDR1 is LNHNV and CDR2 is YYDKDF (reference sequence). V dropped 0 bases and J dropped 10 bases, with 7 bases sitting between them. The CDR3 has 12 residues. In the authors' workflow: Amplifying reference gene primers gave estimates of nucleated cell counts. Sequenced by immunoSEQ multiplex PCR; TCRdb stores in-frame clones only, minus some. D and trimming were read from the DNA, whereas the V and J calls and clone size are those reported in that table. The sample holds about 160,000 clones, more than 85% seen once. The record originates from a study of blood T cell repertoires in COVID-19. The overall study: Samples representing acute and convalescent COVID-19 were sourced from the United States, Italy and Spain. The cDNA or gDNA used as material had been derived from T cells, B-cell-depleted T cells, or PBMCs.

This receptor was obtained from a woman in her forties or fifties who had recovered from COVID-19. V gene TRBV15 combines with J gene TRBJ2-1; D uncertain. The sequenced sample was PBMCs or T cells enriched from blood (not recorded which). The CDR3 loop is CATSREQQEQFF. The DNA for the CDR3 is TGTGCCACCAGCAGAGAACAGCAAGAGCAGTTCTTC.